One T cell receptor (beta chain) is described in this entry. Its antigen is as yet unknown. This same CDR3 is encoded by further DNA sequences in the sample. This sample is drawn from a study of shared clonotypes between healthy human individuals. Across the study: CD8 memory received one plate per donor, CD8 naive two, CD4 memory three and CD4 naive three.

V dropped 1 base and J dropped 5 bases, with 6 bases sitting between them. The CDR3 contains 12 residues. Per the germline V gene, CDR1 is SGHRS and CDR2 is YFSETQ. Caucasian adults residing in Nashville, Tennessee made up all the donors. CD45RA-negative memory and CD45RA+ naive subsets were split from the CD4+ cells. Profiled with immunoSEQ multiplex PCR; TCRdb holds only in-frame clones, not every one. Here the sample spans fewer than 3 million clones, around 92% being singletons. Study results and caveats: Large depth notwithstanding, sorted-subset sequencing proved incomplete by rarefaction.

The sequenced sample was naive CD4+ T cells from PBMCs. This sample's subset: CD45RA+ positively selected. This TCR was recovered from a young man in good health. Some clones in this sample may be carry-over from other donors' samples. The genes are TRBV5-1 and TRBJ1-1, with D uncertain. The CDR3 spells CASSLSGTEAFF. The CDR3 region has the DNA TGCGCCAGCAGCTTGTCTGGGACTGAAGCTTTCTTT.